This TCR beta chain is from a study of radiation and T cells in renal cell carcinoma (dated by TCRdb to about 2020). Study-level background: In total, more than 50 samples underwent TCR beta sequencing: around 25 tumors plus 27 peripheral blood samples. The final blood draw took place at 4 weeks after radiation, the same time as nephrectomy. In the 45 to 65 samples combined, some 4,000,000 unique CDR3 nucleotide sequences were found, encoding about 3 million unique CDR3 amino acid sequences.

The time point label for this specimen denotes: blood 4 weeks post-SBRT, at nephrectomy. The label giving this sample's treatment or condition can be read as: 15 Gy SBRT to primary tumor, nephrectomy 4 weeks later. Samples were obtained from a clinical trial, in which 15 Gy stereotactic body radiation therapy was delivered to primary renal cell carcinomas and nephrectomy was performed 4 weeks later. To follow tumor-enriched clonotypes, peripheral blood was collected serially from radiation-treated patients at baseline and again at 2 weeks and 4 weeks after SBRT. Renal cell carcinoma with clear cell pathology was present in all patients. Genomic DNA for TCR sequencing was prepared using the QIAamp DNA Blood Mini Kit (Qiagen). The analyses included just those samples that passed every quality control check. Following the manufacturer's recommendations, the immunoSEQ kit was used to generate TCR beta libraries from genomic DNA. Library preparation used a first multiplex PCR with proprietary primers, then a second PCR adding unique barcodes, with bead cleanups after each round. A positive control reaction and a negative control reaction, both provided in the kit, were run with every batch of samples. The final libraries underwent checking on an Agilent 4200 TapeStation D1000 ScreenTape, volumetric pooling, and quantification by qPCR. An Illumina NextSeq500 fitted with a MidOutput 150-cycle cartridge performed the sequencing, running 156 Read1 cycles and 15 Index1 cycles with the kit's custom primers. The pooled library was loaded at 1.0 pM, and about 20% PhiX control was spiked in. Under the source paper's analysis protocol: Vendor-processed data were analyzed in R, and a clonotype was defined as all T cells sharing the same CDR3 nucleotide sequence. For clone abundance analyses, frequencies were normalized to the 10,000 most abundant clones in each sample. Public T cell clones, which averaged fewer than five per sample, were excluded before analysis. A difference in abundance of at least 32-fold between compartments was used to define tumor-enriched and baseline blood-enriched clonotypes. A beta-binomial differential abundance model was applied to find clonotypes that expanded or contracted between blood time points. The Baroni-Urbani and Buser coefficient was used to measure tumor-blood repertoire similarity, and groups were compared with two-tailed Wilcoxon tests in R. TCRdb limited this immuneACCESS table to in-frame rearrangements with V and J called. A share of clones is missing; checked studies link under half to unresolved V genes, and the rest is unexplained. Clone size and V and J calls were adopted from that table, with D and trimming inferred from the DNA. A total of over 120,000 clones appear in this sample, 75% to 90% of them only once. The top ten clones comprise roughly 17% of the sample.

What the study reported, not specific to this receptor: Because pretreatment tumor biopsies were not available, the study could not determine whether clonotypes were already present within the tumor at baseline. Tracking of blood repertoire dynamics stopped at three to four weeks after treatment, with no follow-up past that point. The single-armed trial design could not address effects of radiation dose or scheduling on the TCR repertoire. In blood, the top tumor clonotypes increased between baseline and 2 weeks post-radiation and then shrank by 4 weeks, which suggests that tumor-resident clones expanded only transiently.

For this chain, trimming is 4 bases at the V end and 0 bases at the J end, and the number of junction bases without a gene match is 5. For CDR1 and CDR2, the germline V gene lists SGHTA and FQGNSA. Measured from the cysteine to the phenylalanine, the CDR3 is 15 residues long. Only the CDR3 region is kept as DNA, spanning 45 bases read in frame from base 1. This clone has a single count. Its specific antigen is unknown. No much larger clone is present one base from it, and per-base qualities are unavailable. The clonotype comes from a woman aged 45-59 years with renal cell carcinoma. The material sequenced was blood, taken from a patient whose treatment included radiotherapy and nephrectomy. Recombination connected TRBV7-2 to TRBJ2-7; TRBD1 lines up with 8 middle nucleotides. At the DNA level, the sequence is TGTGCCAGCAGCTCAACAGGGGGTAGCTCCTACGAGCAGTACTTC. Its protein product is CASSSTGGSSYEQYF.